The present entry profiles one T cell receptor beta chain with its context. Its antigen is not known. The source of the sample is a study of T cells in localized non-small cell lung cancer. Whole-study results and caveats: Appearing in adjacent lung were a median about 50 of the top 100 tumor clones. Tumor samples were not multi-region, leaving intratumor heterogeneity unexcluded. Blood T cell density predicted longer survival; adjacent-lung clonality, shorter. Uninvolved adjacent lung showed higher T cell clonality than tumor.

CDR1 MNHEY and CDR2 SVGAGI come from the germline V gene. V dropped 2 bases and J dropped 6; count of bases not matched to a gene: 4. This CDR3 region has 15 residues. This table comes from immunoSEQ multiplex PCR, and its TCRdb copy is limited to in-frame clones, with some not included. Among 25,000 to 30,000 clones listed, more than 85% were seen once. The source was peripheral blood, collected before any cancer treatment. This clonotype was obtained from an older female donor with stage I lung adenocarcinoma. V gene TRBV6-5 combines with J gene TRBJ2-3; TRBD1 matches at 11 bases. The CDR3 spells CASSYRTGGADTQYF. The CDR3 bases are TGTGCCAGCAGTTACCGGACAGGGGGCGCGGATACGCAGTATTTT.